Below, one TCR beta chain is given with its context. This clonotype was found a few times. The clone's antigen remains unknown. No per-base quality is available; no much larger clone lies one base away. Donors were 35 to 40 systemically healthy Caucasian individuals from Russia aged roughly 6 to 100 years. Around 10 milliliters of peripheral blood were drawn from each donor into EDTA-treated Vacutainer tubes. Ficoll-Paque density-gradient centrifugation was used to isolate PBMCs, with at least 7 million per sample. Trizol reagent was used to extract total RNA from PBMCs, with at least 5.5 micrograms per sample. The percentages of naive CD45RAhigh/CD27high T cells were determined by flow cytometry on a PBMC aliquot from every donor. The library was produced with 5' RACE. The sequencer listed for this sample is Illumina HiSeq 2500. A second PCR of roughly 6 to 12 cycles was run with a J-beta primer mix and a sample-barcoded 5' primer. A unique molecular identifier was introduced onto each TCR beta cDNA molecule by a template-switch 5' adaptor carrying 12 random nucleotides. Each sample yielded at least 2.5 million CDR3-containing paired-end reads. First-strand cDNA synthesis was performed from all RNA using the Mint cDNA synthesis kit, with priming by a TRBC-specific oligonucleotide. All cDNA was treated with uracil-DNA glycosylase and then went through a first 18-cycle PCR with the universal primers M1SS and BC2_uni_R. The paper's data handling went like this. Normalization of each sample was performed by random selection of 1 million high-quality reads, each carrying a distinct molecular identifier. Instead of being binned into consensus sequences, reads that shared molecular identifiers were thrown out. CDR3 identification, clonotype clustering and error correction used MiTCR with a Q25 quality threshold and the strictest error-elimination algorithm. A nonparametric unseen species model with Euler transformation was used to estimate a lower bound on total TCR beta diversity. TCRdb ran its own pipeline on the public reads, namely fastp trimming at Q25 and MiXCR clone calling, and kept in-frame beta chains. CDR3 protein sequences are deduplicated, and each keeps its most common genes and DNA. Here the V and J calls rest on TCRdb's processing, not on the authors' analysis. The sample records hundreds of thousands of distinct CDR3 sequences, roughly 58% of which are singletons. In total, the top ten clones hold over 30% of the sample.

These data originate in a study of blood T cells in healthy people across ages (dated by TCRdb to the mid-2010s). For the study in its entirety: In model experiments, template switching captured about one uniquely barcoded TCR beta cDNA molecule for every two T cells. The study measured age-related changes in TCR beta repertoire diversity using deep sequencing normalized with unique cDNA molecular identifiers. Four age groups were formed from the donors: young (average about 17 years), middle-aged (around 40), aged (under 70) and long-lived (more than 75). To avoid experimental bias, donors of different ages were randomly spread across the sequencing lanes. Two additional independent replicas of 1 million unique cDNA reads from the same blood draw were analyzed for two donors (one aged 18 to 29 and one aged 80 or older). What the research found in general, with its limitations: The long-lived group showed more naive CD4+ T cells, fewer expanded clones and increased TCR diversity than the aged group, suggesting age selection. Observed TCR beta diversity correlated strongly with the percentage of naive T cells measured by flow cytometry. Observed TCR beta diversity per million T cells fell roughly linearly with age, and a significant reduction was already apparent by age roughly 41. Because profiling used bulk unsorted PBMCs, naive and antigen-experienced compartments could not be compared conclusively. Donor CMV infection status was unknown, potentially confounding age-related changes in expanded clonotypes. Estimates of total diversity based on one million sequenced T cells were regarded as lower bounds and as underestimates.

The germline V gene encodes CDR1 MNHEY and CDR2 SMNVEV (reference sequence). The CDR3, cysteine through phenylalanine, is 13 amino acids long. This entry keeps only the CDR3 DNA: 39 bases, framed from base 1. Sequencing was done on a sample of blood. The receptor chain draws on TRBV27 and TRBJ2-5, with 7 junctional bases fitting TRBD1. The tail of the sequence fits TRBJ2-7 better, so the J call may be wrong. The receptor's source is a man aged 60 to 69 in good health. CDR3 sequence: CASGPQGPYEQYF. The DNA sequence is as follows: TGTGCCAGCGGACCACAGGGGCCCTACGAGCAGTACTTC.